This T cell receptor (beta chain) is drawn from a study of OX40 agonist ivuxolimab in advanced cancers. With respect to the entire study: The costimulatory receptor OX40 (CD134) was targeted by ivuxolimab, a fully human IgG2 agonistic monoclonal antibody. Intravenous ivuxolimab was administered to patients every 2 weeks at six dose levels: 0.01, 0.1, 0.3, 1.5, 3 and 10 mg/kg. Prior anti-PD-1, anti-PD-L1 or anti-CTLA-4 therapy was permitted, and approximately 42% of dose-escalation patients had received checkpoint inhibitors. Partial responses were achieved by three dose-escalation patients, of whom one had hepatocellular carcinoma and two had cutaneous melanoma. Of the approximately 54 patients in dose escalation, about 20 had hepatocellular carcinoma, approximately 15 had melanoma, 9 had renal cell carcinoma and 9 had head and neck cancer. The paper describes the monotherapy dose-escalation part (N of about 55 patients) of the phase I trial of ivuxolimab. In the dose-escalation cohort, 82.7% of patients were male, and the mean age was roughly 60 years with a range of about 20 to 80. The point of sequencing TCRbeta in the periphery was to test whether ivuxolimab changed TCR sequence diversity and drove clonal T-cell expansion.

General findings and caveats noted by the study authors: Clonal expansion of both CD4+ and CD8+ blood T cells was observed from baseline to week 6 at doses 0.1 to 3.0 mg/kg. After ivuxolimab, CD8+ T cells had more expanded clones than CD4+ T cells on average. Low levels of normalized T-cell clonal expansion were also seen in some patients who did not respond. Partial responders in the 0.1-3.0 mg/kg groups had among the lowest normalized peripheral clonal expansion, especially among CD8+ T cells. The antigen specificity of the clonally expanded peripheral T cells was not determined.

For sequencing of the TCRbeta CDR3 region, genomic DNA was extracted from the sorted cells. The immunoSEQ Assay was used to sequence the TCRbeta CDR3 regions. What TCRdb holds here is the immuneACCESS table cut down to in-frame rearrangements. Part of the clones is not present; checked against another copy, under half of the missing clones reflect an unresolved V gene, and the others are unexplained. This sample comprises approximately 61,000 clones, around 91% of them detected only once. 18% of the sample rests with the top ten. Worth noting for this clone: Its antigen is unknown. No quality values exist for individual bases; no much larger clone is one base distant.

From the cysteine up to the phenylalanine, the CDR3 has a length of 16 residues. The kept DNA is CDR3 alone, 48 bases in frame from the first base. Germline trimming amounts to 3 bases on V and 6 bases on J, with 8 as the count of junction bases outside the gene matches. The trial excluded patients who had a history of autoimmune disease or who were on systemic immunosuppression. Peripheral blood for TCR sequencing was drawn from every dose cohort at baseline, at cycle 4 day 1 and at cycle 7 day 1. Samples were obtained from an open-label, multicenter, first-in-human phase I dose-escalation trial of ivuxolimab. The trial enrolled adults with locally advanced or metastatic head and neck squamous cell, hepatocellular, melanoma or renal cell carcinoma. Before TCR sequencing, CD4+ and CD8+ T cells were separately sorted from peripheral blood.

The chain is encoded by TRBV23-1 joined to TRBJ2-1, and 10 junctional nucleotides match TRBD1. TRBV23-1 falls under the ORF class, with uncertain function. The origin of this receptor is an adult with an advanced solid tumor such as melanoma, head and neck, liver or kidney cancer. Sequenced material: CD4+ or CD8+ T cells sorted from blood, taken in a trial of the OX40 agonist ivuxolimab. The sequenced DNA: TGCGCCAGCAGTCACGGGACAGGGGAGGTTTTCAATGAGCAGTTCTTC. The translation is CASSHGTGEVFNEQFF.